This passage covers 24 T cell receptor beta chains from one sample sequenced in a study of T-cell memory formation after mild COVID-19. One entry per CDR3 protein results from TCRdb running MiXCR on the 5' RACE reads. The table lists more than 300,000 distinct CDR3 sequences, approximately 14% of them singletons, with 22% in the top ten. Material for sequencing was PBMCs or a T cell subset sorted from them (not recorded which). The origin of the receptors is a man between 18 and 29 years old who had mild COVID-19 (a few samples of this study predate the infection). Cell type and time point are not known.

The chain has TRBV27 and TRBJ1-2; possible D gene TRBD1, 5 bases. V was clipped by 0 bases and J by 4 bases, with 9 bases between them. Germline V CDR1 and CDR2: MNHEY, SMNVEV (reference sequence). CDR3 length: 14 residues. The CDR3 region has the DNA TGTGCCAGCAGTTTATCCAGGGATCCCTATGGCTACACCTTC. This translates into CASSLSRDPYGYTF.

This clonotype showed up many times. V is TRBV6-2 or TRBV6-3 and J is TRBJ1-5; D is possibly TRBD1 (5 bases). Germline CDR1 and CDR2: MNHEY and SVGEGT. Trimming took 6 bases from V and 4 from J, leaving 10 bases between them. CDR3 size: 13 residues. Here the CDR3 DNA reads TGTGCCAGCAGCTGGGACGGGAATCAGCCCCAGCATTTT. Its translation: CASSWDGNQPQHF.

The rearrangement links TRBV20-1 to TRBJ2-1, with D tentatively TRBD2 (5 bases). This CDR3 region has 14 residues. With 4 bases removed from V and 0 bases from J, the gap between germline ends came to 10 bases. In germline, CDR1 is DFQATT, CDR2 SNEGSKA (reference sequence). CDR3 DNA: TGCAGTGCTAACGAGGGAAGCTCCTACAATGAGCAGTTCTTC. Its translation is CSANEGSSYNEQFF.

This clonotype was seen a handful of times. The rearrangement joins TRBV6-5 to TRBJ2-2; 8 bases agree with TRBD2. There are 18 residues in the CDR3. V lost 7 bases, J lost 2 bases, and 15 bases stayed unmatched. The germline V gene encodes CDR1 MNHEY and CDR2 SVGAGI. CDR3 bases: TGTGCCAGCACCCACTCCCCCAGCGGGGGTCGTAACACCGGGGAGCTGTTTTTT. This gives the protein CASTHSPSGGRNTGELFF.

This clonotype was seen a handful of times. This chain uses TRBV20-1 with TRBJ1-1, with a possible D match to TRBD1 (5 bases). CDR1 is DFQATT, CDR2 SNEGSKA, per germline (reference sequence). Trimming removed 1 base at V and 1 base at J, with 10 bases between. The CDR3 spans 14 residues. The CDR3 spells CSARVQEENTEAFF. The DNA for the CDR3 is TGCAGTGCTAGAGTACAGGAGGAGAACACTGAAGCTTTCTTT.

This clonotype turned up a few times. The chain uses TRBV10-3 and TRBJ2-1; tentative D call: TRBD2 (7 bases). The V and J ends lost 0 bases and 4 bases respectively, with 16 bases between them. Germline CDR1 is ENHRY and CDR2 is SYGVKD. The CDR3 sequence is 17 residues long. The CDR3 region has the DNA TGTGCCATCAGTGAGTCGGGGGGAGCGGGGACATACAATGAGCAGTTCTTC. It is translated as CAISESGGAGTYNEQFF.

The chain has TRBV2 and TRBJ2-3; D is ambiguous. The CDR3 covers 14 residues. Trimming cost V 7 bases and J 0 bases, with 11 bases left between them. Germline loops: CDR1 SNHLY, CDR2 FYNNEI. The DNA of the CDR3 is TGTGCCAGCACCAAGTTGGTTAGCACAGATACGCAGTATTTT. This sequence encodes CASTKLVSTDTQYF. Variable domain in full (rest from reference TRBV2 and TRBJ2-3): EPEVTQTPSHQVTQMGQEVILRCVPISNHLYFYWYRQILGQKVEFLVSFYNNEISEKSEIFDDQFSVERPDGSNFTLKIRSTKLEDSAMYFCASTKLVSTDTQYFGPGTRLTVL.

There are a few counts of this clonotype. The chain combines TRBV11-1 with TRBJ2-5; D not certain. CDR1 SGHAT and CDR2 FQDESV come from the germline V gene (reference sequence). The CDR3 is 12 residues long. V lost 5 bases to trimming and J lost 4 bases, with 8 bases between them. This CDR3 is CASSEEGETQYF. The CDR3 coding sequence is TGTGCCAGCAGCGAAGAAGGAGAGACCCAGTACTTC.

This rearrangement joins TRBV20-1 to TRBJ1-2, with 10 bases fitting TRBD1. CDR3 length: 18 residues. From germline, CDR1 is DFQATT and CDR2 SNEGSKA (reference sequence). With V trimmed by 0 bases and J by 7 bases, 17 bases remained unmatched. CDR3 loop: CSARDPWTPGQGRGGYTF. CDR3 sequence (DNA): TGCAGTGCTAGAGATCCGTGGACCCCGGGACAGGGGAGGGGTGGCTACACCTTC.

This clonotype came up a few times. This chain connects TRBV29-1 to TRBJ2-7; 7 bases map to TRBD1. The CDR3 is made up of 12 amino acids. The V gene end was trimmed by 4 bases and the J gene end by 0 bases; junction bases not matched to a gene: 0. The V gene's germline CDR1 is SQVTM and CDR2 ANQGSEA. This CDR3 is CSVGDSSYEQYF. The CDR3 nucleotides are TGCAGCGTTGGGGACAGCTCCTACGAGCAGTACTTC.

This clonotype was counted a single time. This chain links TRBV10-2 with TRBJ2-3; TRBD1 matches 9 bases. Unmatched junction bases numbered 6, after V lost 6 bases and J lost 2 bases. The CDR3 sequence is 15 residues long. CDR1 WSHSY and CDR2 SAAADI come from the germline V gene. The CDR3 sequence: CASRVDRGYTDTQYF. In nucleotides, the CDR3 is TGCGCCAGCAGGGTGGACAGGGGCTACACAGATACGCAGTATTTT.

V and J are TRBV7-9 and TRBJ1-1; D remains unclear. Between the trimmed V and J ends, which lost 3 bases and 4 bases, there was a span of 6 bases. The CDR3 is made up of 12 amino acids. Germline CDR1 and CDR2: SEHNR and FQNEAQ (reference sequence). DNA of the CDR3: TGTGCCAGCAGCTTCGGGCCCACTGAAGCTTTCTTT. Translation gives CASSFGPTEAFF.

This clonotype occurred a few times. V usage is TRBV5-5 and J usage is TRBJ2-1, with D possibly being TRBD1 or TRBD2 (5 bases each). Germline CDR1 and CDR2: SGHKS and YYEKEE (reference sequence). V lost 3 bases and J 0 bases, leaving 13 bases between the germline ends. The CDR3 extends over 16 amino acids. CDR3 sequence (DNA): TGTGCCAGCAGCTCGCCGAGGGACGGCTCCTACAATGAGCAGTTCTTC. Protein: CASSSPRDGSYNEQFF.

This clonotype was observed a few times. V usage is TRBV5-1 and J usage is TRBJ2-6, with D unclear. The V gene's germline CDR1 is SGHRS and CDR2 YFSETQ. V was shortened by 0 bases and J by 2 bases, with 12 bases between the two germline ends. The CDR3 has 17 residues. CDR3 loop: CASSLVGPSPGANVLTF. The CDR3 nucleotides read TGCGCCAGCAGCTTGGTGGGTCCCTCGCCTGGGGCCAACGTCCTGACTTTC.

This clonotype has only a few counts. The chain is built from TRBV20-1 and TRBJ1-5; D is undetermined. CDR3 length: 14 residues. V lost 4 bases and J lost 7, with 17 bases in between. Germline lookup yields CDR1 DFQATT and CDR2 SNEGSKA (reference sequence). Here the CDR3 reads CSAILPGNPQPQHF. Here the CDR3 DNA reads TGCAGTGCTATCCTACCGGGGAACCCACAGCCCCAGCATTTT.

This rearrangement joins TRBV7-9 to TRBJ2-3, with TRBD1 identical over 8 bases. Per the germline V gene, CDR1 is SEHNR and CDR2 is FQNEAQ (reference sequence). V gave up 5 bases and J gave up 5 bases; unmatched junction bases: 9. CDR3 length: 15 residues. CDR3: CASSLATGAQDTQYF. CDR3 sequence (DNA): TGTGCCAGCAGCCTCGCGACAGGGGCTCAAGATACGCAGTATTTT.

V and J are TRBV7-9 and TRBJ1-1; unclear D gene. V was trimmed by 3 bases and J by 6 bases, leaving 11 bases between them. This CDR3 has 13 residues. Germline V gives CDR1 SEHNR, CDR2 FQNEAQ (reference sequence). In DNA form, the CDR3 reads TGTGCCAGCAGCTTTTTAATGGAGGCTGAAGCTTTCTTT. As protein: CASSFLMEAEAFF.

This clonotype has only a few counts. The rearrangement uses TRBV7-9 and TRBJ2-7; TRBD2 matches 10 bases. The CDR3 is made up of 15 amino acids. Germline V gene lookup returns CDR1 SEHNR and CDR2 FQNEAQ (reference sequence). Unmatched junction bases numbered 6, after V lost 5 bases and J lost 2 bases. CDR3 nucleotides: TGTGCCAGCAGCAAAGGACTAGCGGACACCTACGAGCAGTACTTC. This encodes CASSKGLADTYEQYF.

This rearrangement joins TRBV5-1 to TRBJ2-3; 8 bases agree with TRBD1. J lost 4 bases, V lost 3 bases, and 10 bases had no gene match. The CDR3 contains 16 residues. The V gene's germline CDR1 is SGHRS and CDR2 YFSETQ. The CDR3 reads CASSSLLGTGSDTQYF. CDR3 nucleotide sequence: TGCGCCAGCAGCTCCCTGTTGGGGACAGGCTCAGATACGCAGTATTTT.

This clonotype was found a few times. The junction differs from germline at one of its ends, possibly a read error. This rearrangement joins TRBV10-3 to TRBJ2-1; D possibly uses TRBD1 or TRBD2 (6 bases each). This CDR3 spans 15 amino acids. CDR1 and CDR2 (germline): ENHRY, SYGVKD. The CDR3, as DNA: TGTGCCACCACGAAGGAGAGTAGGGGGGCTAATGAGCATTTCTTC. This sequence encodes CATTKESRGANEHFF.

This chain uses TRBV7-2 with TRBJ2-7; tentatively, D is TRBD1 (6 bases). Trimming removed 5 bases at V and 2 bases at J, with 16 bases between. CDR3 size: 15 residues. Per germline, CDR1 SGHTA and CDR2 FQGNSA. The CDR3 region has the DNA TGTGCCAGCAGCCCCCGTATGGGGGCCACCTACGAGCAGTACTTC. It is translated as CASSPRMGATYEQYF.

This clonotype has more than one count but fewer than ten. The chain employs TRBV12-3 or TRBV12-4 and TRBJ2-7; D is possibly TRBD1 (6 bases). The V end was cut by 5 bases, the J end by 3 bases, with 14 bases between. The CDR3 has 14 residues. The CDR3 DNA reads TGTGCCAGCAGTCGAGGGGGTGGGGACTACGAGCAGTACTTC. Amino acid sequence: CASSRGGGDYEQYF.

The chain carries TRBV9 and TRBJ2-1, with no clear D. CDR1 SGDLS and CDR2 YYNGEE come from the germline V gene. Trimming stripped 0 bases from V and 6 bases from J, with 10 bases between. The CDR3 has 14 amino acids. CDR3 bases: TGTGCCAGCAGCGTAGTCGACTCCCCCAATGAGCAGTTCTTC. Protein: CASSVVDSPNEQFF. Looking up the rest from reference TRBV9 and TRBJ2-1 gives the full variable domain: DSGVTQTPKHLITATGQRVTLRCSPRSGDLSVYWYQQSLDQGLQFLIQYYNGEERAKGNILERFSAQQFPDLHSELNLSSLELGDSALYFCASSVVDSPNEQFFGPGTRLTVL.

In its sample, this clonotype was seen many times. The J gene is TRBJ1-2, the V gene TRBV7-9; possibly TRBD1 for D (6 bases). From germline, CDR1 is SEHNR and CDR2 FQNEAQ (reference sequence). Trimming removed 6 bases from V and 5 bases from J, with 22 bases in between. This CDR3 comprises 16 residues. Here the CDR3 DNA reads TGTGCCAGCAGTTGGAGAGGGGGGCTCGGTTTATATGGCTACACCTTC. Amino acid sequence: CASSWRGGLGLYGYTF. Combining the CDR3 with reference TRBV7-9 and TRBJ1-2 gives the whole variable domain DTGVSQNPRHKITKRGQNVTFRCDPISEHNRLYWYRQTLGQGPEFLTYFQNEAQLEKSRLLSDRFSAERPKGSFSTLEIQRTEQGDSAMYLCASSWRGGLGLYGYTFGSGTRLTVV.